The next 26 T cell receptor beta chains were all read from a single sample in a study of T-cell memory formation after mild COVID-19. TCRdb re-derived calls from the 5' RACE reads in MiXCR, one entry per CDR3 protein. The data show 140,000 or so distinct CDR3 sequences, with 13% to 15% seen just once and around 27% held by the top ten. Source material: PBMCs or a T cell subset sorted from them (not recorded which). The receptor source for this set is an adult woman who had mild COVID-19 (a few samples of this study predate the infection). Cell type and time point are not known.

The sample holds many counts of this clonotype. The rearrangement uses TRBV7-8 and TRBJ2-3; 7 bases line up with TRBD2. V shed 6 bases and J 6 bases; nucleotides not matched to a gene: 12. Germline CDR1 reads SGHVS; CDR2 reads FQNEAQ. The CDR3 length is 15 residues. The CDR3 region has the DNA TGTGCCAGCAGAAGGGAGGGACCCCAAATCGATACGCAGTATTTT. Encoded protein: CASRREGPQIDTQYF.

This chain joins TRBV4-2 and TRBJ2-2; D uncertain. The CDR3 spans 15 residues. Looked up from germline, CDR1 is LGHNA and CDR2 is YNFKEQ. Trimming took 0 bases from V and 2 from J, leaving 7 bases between them. CDR3 residues: CASSQEMTNTGELFF. DNA of the CDR3: TGTGCCAGCAGCCAAGAAATGACAAACACCGGGGAGCTGTTTTTT.

The CDR3 sequence is CASSHMGQGIYEQYF. DNA of the CDR3: TGCGCCAGCAGCCATATGGGACAGGGGATTTACGAGCAGTACTTC. The V gene is TRBV4-1, the J gene TRBJ2-7; TRBD1 matches at 10 bases. CDR1 and CDR2 (germline): MGHRA, YSYEKL. Trimming at V came to 3 bases and at J to 4 bases, leaving 6 bases not matched to a gene. The CDR3 contains 15 residues.

This clonotype was recorded many times. This chain uses TRBV7-7 with TRBJ1-4; TRBD1 matches at 7 bases. Trimming removed 5 bases from V and 6 bases from J; junction bases left unmatched: 6. Germline values: CDR1 SSHAT, CDR2 FNYEAQ (reference sequence). The CDR3 sequence is 14 residues long. CDR3 amino acids: CASSQRQGDEKLFF. CDR3 DNA: TGTGCCAGCAGCCAACGACAGGGAGATGAAAAACTGTTTTTT.

The chain joins TRBV20-1 to TRBJ1-4, with 7 nucleotides matching TRBD1. CDR1 is DFQATT, CDR2 SNEGSKA, per germline (reference sequence). CDR3 length equals 13 residues. V shed 0 bases, J shed 8 bases, and the junction held 3 bases outside the gene matches. In DNA form, the CDR3 reads TGCAGTGCTAGAGAGGGAGGGGGCGAAAAACTGTTTTTT. Residues: CSAREGGGEKLFF.

Ten or more counts support this clonotype. This chain uses TRBV9 with TRBJ1-1; no clear D gene. The CDR3 spans 13 residues. In germline, CDR1 is SGDLS, CDR2 YYNGEE. Trimming left V 2 bases short and J 4 bases short, with 9 bases between. CDR3 in amino acids: CASSVGGFTEAFF. In DNA form, the CDR3 reads TGTGCCAGCAGCGTGGGAGGATTCACTGAAGCTTTCTTT.

Only a few counts were recorded for this clonotype. The CDR3 loop is CSAREGRATETQYF. As DNA, the CDR3 is TGCAGTGCTAGAGAGGGGAGGGCGACCGAGACCCAGTACTTC. The chain couples TRBV20-1 to TRBJ2-5; the match to TRBD2 covers 7 bases. The CDR3 totals 14 residues. V shed 0 bases, J shed 5 bases, and the junction held 6 bases outside the gene matches. Per the germline V gene, CDR1 is DFQATT and CDR2 is SNEGSKA (reference sequence).

This clonotype was observed a handful of times. This chain connects TRBV5-5 to TRBJ2-7; the D gene is possibly TRBD1 (5 bases). Germline loops: CDR1 SGHKS, CDR2 YYEKEE (reference sequence). The germline V and J ends were trimmed by 5 bases and 4 bases, with 10 bases remaining between them. The CDR3 runs to 12 residues. CDR3 loop: CASRGDGYEQYF. Written as DNA, the CDR3 is TGTGCCAGCAGAGGGGATGGGTACGAGCAGTACTTC.

The gene calls are TRBV25-1 and TRBJ2-7, with D tentatively TRBD2 (6 bases). The CDR3 contains 13 residues. CDR1 MGHDK and CDR2 SYGVNS come from the germline V gene. Deletions cut 1 base from V and 6 bases from J, with 10 bases between. The CDR3 DNA reads TGTGCCAGCAGTGAATGGGCGGGGCCCGAGCAGTACTTC. Its translation: CASSEWAGPEQYF.

This clonotype was seen a few times. The rearrangement joins TRBV20-1 to TRBJ2-1; 14 nucleotides agree with TRBD2. CDR1 is DFQATT, CDR2 SNEGSKA, per germline (reference sequence). The J segment lost 4 bases and the V segment lost 5 bases, leaving 10 bases of the junction unmatched. The CDR3 covers 17 residues. In nucleotides, the CDR3 is TGCAGTGCTTCTTCCGGGACTAGCGGGAGTGTGTACAATGAGCAGTTCTTC. It encodes CSASSGTSGSVYNEQFF.

This clonotype came up many times. This chain joins TRBV5-1 and TRBJ2-7; the match to TRBD2 covers 12 bases. Per the germline V gene, CDR1 is SGHRS and CDR2 is YFSETQ. The junction had 4 bases not matched to a gene; V was cut back by 5 bases and J by 4 bases. CDR3 length: 14 amino acids. CDR3 amino acids: CASSRTSGAYEQYF. CDR3 in DNA: TGCGCCAGCAGTAGGACTAGCGGGGCTTACGAGCAGTACTTC.

About this clonotype itself: At one end, the junction sequence differs from germline, possibly due to a read error. V and J are TRBV7-7 and TRBJ1-2; 7 nucleotides align to TRBD1. The germline CDR1 and CDR2 sequences are SSHAT and FNYEAQ (reference sequence). CDR3 size: 19 residues. Here the CDR3 reads CASSLIGPRGAKPNYGYTF. In nucleotides, the CDR3 is TGTGCTAGCAGCTTAATTGGCCCCAGGGGGGCGAAGCCTAACTATGGCTACACCTTC.

There are a few counts of this clonotype. The chain combines TRBV6-2 or TRBV6-3 with TRBJ2-4, with TRBD2 identical over 7 bases. The germline gives CDR1 MNHEY, CDR2 SVGEGT. With 0 bases clipped from V and 9 bases from J, the junction kept 5 bases outside the gene matches. The CDR3 extends over 14 amino acids. The CDR3 nucleotides are TGTGCCAGCAGTTACTCGAAGACGGGAGGCATTCAGTACTTC. Protein sequence: CASSYSKTGGIQYF.

The J gene is TRBJ1-1, the V gene TRBV5-5; 8 bases map to TRBD1. The germline V gene has CDR1 SGHKS and CDR2 YYEKEE (reference sequence). The V and J ends lost 5 bases and 0 bases, in that order; junction bases with no gene match: 6. The CDR3 is 15 residues long. The CDR3 DNA sequence: TGTGCCAGCAGATTGACAGGGGCCGTGAACACTGAAGCTTTCTTT. Residues: CASRLTGAVNTEAFF. Full variable domain (rest looked up from reference TRBV5-5 and TRBJ1-1): DAGVTQSPTHLIKTRGQQVTLRCSPISGHKSVSWYQQVLGQGPQFIFQYYEKEERGRGNFPDRFSARQFPNYSSELNVNALLLGDSALYLCASRLTGAVNTEAFFGQGTRLTVV.

DNA for the CDR3: TGTGCCAGCAGCTTAGTCGTAGCGGGGAGCGAGACCCAGTACTTC. It yields the protein CASSLVVAGSETQYF. J is TRBJ2-5 and V is TRBV7-9; 8 positions agree with TRBD2. The CDR3 is 15 residues long. Germline V CDR1 and CDR2: SEHNR, FQNEAQ (reference sequence). J lost 5 bases, V lost 1 base, and 6 bases had no gene match.

This clonotype showed up many times. The chain links TRBV7-9 to TRBJ2-7; D is uncertain. V lost 4 bases, J lost 6 bases, and 13 bases lay in between. This CDR3 region has 13 residues. The germline CDR1 and CDR2 sequences are SEHNR and FQNEAQ (reference sequence). CDR3: CASSSGQVREQYF. CDR3 nucleotide sequence: TGTGCCAGCAGCTCCGGCCAGGTCCGCGAGCAGTACTTC.

The chain has TRBV24-1 and TRBJ2-1; D gene ambiguous. The CDR3 has 12 residues. The germline CDR1 and CDR2 sequences are KGHDR and SFDVKD. V gave up 5 bases and J gave up 3 bases, with 4 bases separating them. CDR3 protein: CATSVSYNEQFF. The CDR3 DNA reads TGTGCCACCAGTGTTAGCTACAATGAGCAGTTCTTC.

The chain couples TRBV5-1 to TRBJ2-7; D perhaps matches TRBD1 (6 bases). From germline, CDR1 is SGHRS and CDR2 YFSETQ. The germline V and J ends were trimmed by 3 bases and 5 bases, with 15 bases remaining between them. The CDR3 is made up of 14 amino acids. The CDR3 reads CASSSWAGDDEQYF. CDR3 bases: TGCGCCAGCAGCTCGTGGGCAGGGGACGACGAGCAGTACTTC.

This clonotype was observed a handful of times. The chain carries TRBV7-9 and TRBJ1-3; D not certain. The germline V gene has CDR1 SEHNR and CDR2 FQNEAQ (reference sequence). The V end lost 1 base, the J end lost 3 bases, and 13 bases lay between the germline ends. This CDR3 is 16 amino acids long. The CDR3 loop is CASSLGSLSGGNTIYF. In DNA, the CDR3 is TGTGCCAGCAGCTTAGGCAGCCTCTCTGGTGGAAACACCATATATTTT.

This clonotype was observed a few times. The chain recombines TRBV27 with TRBJ1-5; no reliable D call. This CDR3 comprises 12 residues. V dropped 8 bases and J dropped 5 bases, with 10 bases sitting between them. From germline, CDR1 is MNHEY and CDR2 SMNVEV (reference sequence). The CDR3, as DNA: TGTGCCAGCTGGTCATGGGATCAGCCCCAGCATTTT. Residues: CASWSWDQPQHF.

The V gene is TRBV27, the J gene TRBJ2-5, with D maybe TRBD2 (6 bases). Germline V gene sequence: CDR1 MNHEY, CDR2 SMNVEV (reference sequence). Trimming pared 6 bases from V and 5 bases from J, leaving 13 bases between. The CDR3 sequence is 13 residues long. The CDR3 nucleotides are TGTGCCAGCAGCCCATGGGGGGTTGAGACCCAGTACTTC. Protein product: CASSPWGVETQYF.

The chain recombines TRBV9 with TRBJ2-1; 11 positions agree with TRBD2. Germline-derived CDR1 and CDR2 are SGDLS and YYNGEE. The CDR3 totals 16 residues. J was trimmed by 5 bases and V by 2 bases; bases with no gene match: 6. The CDR3 sequence: CASSVGTSGRHNEQFF. The CDR3 bases are TGTGCCAGCAGCGTTGGTACTAGCGGGAGACACAATGAGCAGTTCTTC.

This clonotype was observed a few times. This sequence joins TRBV27 and TRBJ1-1; D is perhaps TRBD1 (5 bases). CDR3 length: 14 residues. V was pared by 5 bases and J by 1 base, with 11 bases between. Germline CDR1 MNHEY, CDR2 SMNVEV (reference sequence). CDR3 nucleotides: TGTGCCAGCAGTCCCTTCCAGGGGAACACTGAAGCTTTCTTT. It translates to CASSPFQGNTEAFF.

This clonotype was counted between two and nine times. The CDR3 sequence is CASSSVGTGSPYEQYF. The DNA of the CDR3 is TGCGCCAGCAGCTCCGTAGGGACAGGGAGCCCCTACGAGCAGTACTTC. This chain connects TRBV5-1 to TRBJ2-7, with TRBD1 matching 9 bases. The V segment lost 3 bases and the J segment 2 bases; nucleotides outside the gene matches: 9. Germline V CDR1 and CDR2: SGHRS, YFSETQ. The length of the CDR3 is 16 residues.

In this sample, this clonotype turned up many times. In DNA, the CDR3 is TGCAGTGCCGGCCTCGACAGGGGAGCGGATTCACCCCTCCACTTT. Translating gives CSAGLDRGADSPLHF. This chain uses TRBV20-1 with TRBJ1-6, with 8 positions matching TRBD1. V lost 6 bases to trimming and J lost 8 bases; unmatched junction nucleotides: 12. The CDR3 consists of 15 residues. Germline CDR1 and CDR2: DFQATT and SNEGSKA (reference sequence).

In this sample, this clonotype turned up a few times. The DNA for the CDR3 is TGCGCCAGCAGCCAAGATCGTCGCGAGCAGTTCTTC. Translation: CASSQDRREQFF. The V and J genes are TRBV4-3 and TRBJ2-1; D is unresolved. From germline, CDR1 is LGHNA and CDR2 YSLEER. The CDR3 sequence is 12 residues long. The germline V and J ends were trimmed by 0 bases and 10 bases, with 7 bases remaining between them.